This TCR beta chain was identified in a study of cytomegalovirus exposure and HLA in healthy donors. Overall study results and limits: A later analysis by the authors found several of the most significant clusters apparently linked to common viral pathogens.

A note on this clone: Its target is not known.

The germline gives CDR1 SGHRS, CDR2 YFSETQ. The CDR3 is 14 residues long. V was clipped by 4 bases and J by 0 bases, with 10 bases between them. It was with 60 Vbeta and 13 Jbeta primers that the PCR ran. Only in-frame clones appear in the TCRdb table, and some are missing; sequencing was by immunoSEQ multiplex PCR. The sample has around 130,000 clones; less than 85% are singletons. The sequenced sample consisted of PBMCs. The receptor was isolated from a male donor in good health and CMV-seronegative. The V call is TRBV5-1, the J call TRBJ1-1, with D hard to call. CDR3 loop: CASSKGGMNTEAFF. In nucleotides, the CDR3 is TGCGCCAGCAGCAAGGGAGGTATGAACACTGAAGCTTTCTTT.